These 17 T cell receptor beta chains came from one sample sequenced in a study of blood T cell repertoires in COVID-19. Clones were read by immunoSEQ multiplex PCR, and TCRdb kept only the in-frame ones, dropping some. Of about 110,000 clones listed, about three quarters are singletons. Sequencing input: peripheral blood. Every receptor here comes from a woman over 75 with active or convalescent COVID-19.

The V gene is TRBV19, the J gene TRBJ1-3; D possibly corresponds to TRBD1 (6 bases). Between the trimmed V and J ends, which lost 3 bases and 8 bases, there was a span of 14 bases. The germline V gene has CDR1 LNHDA and CDR2 SQIVND (reference sequence). The CDR3 loop spans 14 amino acids. The CDR3 loop is CASSIPGASYTIYF. In DNA form, the CDR3 reads TGTGCCAGTAGTATCCCAGGGGCCTCTTACACCATATATTTT.

The chain joins TRBV6-5 to TRBJ2-6, with D unresolved. Germline CDR1 MNHEY, CDR2 SVGAGI. This CDR3 comprises 14 residues. With 7 bases removed from V and 0 bases from J, the gap between germline ends came to 7 bases. The CDR3 spells CASTRLSGANVLTF. As DNA, the CDR3 is TGTGCCAGCACTAGGCTCTCTGGGGCCAACGTCCTGACTTTC.

The chain carries TRBV18 and TRBJ1-1, with a tentative D call TRBD1 (6 bases). Germline-derived CDR1 and CDR2 are KGHSH and LQKENI. Trimming cost V 2 bases and J 0 bases, with 13 bases left between them. This CDR3 has 16 residues. CDR3 sequence (DNA): TGTGCCAGCTCACCAACCTCGGACAGCTTGAACACTGAAGCTTTCTTT. Protein product: CASSPTSDSLNTEAFF. The whole variable domain, filled in from reference TRBV18 and TRBJ1-1, reads NAGVMQNPRHLVRRRGQEARLRCSPMKGHSHVYWYRQLPEEGLKFMVYLQKENIIDESGMPKERFSAEFPKEGPSILRIQQVVRGDSAAYFCASSPTSDSLNTEAFFGQGTRLTVV.

This sequence joins TRBV18 and TRBJ2-1, with 7 bases identical to TRBD2. This CDR3 contains 16 residues. CDR1 KGHSH and CDR2 LQKENI come from the germline V gene. V trimming: 3 bases; J trimming: 1 base; junction bases outside the gene matches: 6. In nucleotides, the CDR3 is TGTGCCAGCTCACCCATAGCGGGTTTGTCCTACAATGAGCAGTTCTTC. Translated: CASSPIAGLSYNEQFF.

The chain is built from TRBV20-1 and TRBJ2-5; weak D call: TRBD2 (6 bases). CDR1 and CDR2 (germline): DFQATT, SNEGSKA (reference sequence). Trimming pared 3 bases from V and 4 bases from J, leaving 9 bases between. CDR3 length: 12 amino acids. The DNA of the CDR3 is TGCAGTGCTAGTCCCGGGGGAGAGACCCAGTACTTC. Its protein is CSASPGGETQYF.

The rearrangement links TRBV5-4 to TRBJ2-3; the match to TRBD1 covers 10 bases. The germline V gene has CDR1 SGHNT and CDR2 YYREEE (reference sequence). This CDR3 contains 18 residues. V was clipped by 4 bases and J by 0 bases; unmatched bases: 11. The CDR3 bases are TGTGCCAGCAGCGGCCGGGACAGGGGTCGGTGGAGCACAGATACGCAGTATTTT. Amino acid sequence: CASSGRDRGRWSTDTQYF. The full variable domain, with the rest looked up from reference TRBV5-4 and TRBJ2-3, is ETGVTQSPTHLIKTRGQQVTLRCSSQSGHNTVSWYQQALGQGPQFIFQYYREEENGRGNFPPRFSGLQFPNYSSELNVNALELDDSALYLCASSGRDRGRWSTDTQYFGPGTRLTVL.

The V call is TRBV15, the J call TRBJ1-1, with unresolved D. The V gene's germline CDR1 is LNHNV and CDR2 YYDKDF (reference sequence). V dropped 0 bases and J dropped 6 bases, with 11 bases sitting between them. CDR3 length equals 14 residues. The CDR3 coding sequence is TGTGCCACCAGCAGAGAAGGTGAGGGCCCTGAAGCTTTCTTT. Translation: CATSREGEGPEAFF.

This chain connects TRBV7-9 to TRBJ1-1, with 7 nucleotides matching TRBD1. Germline CDR1 reads SEHNR; CDR2 reads FQNEAQ (reference sequence). Losses at the gene ends were 5 bases for V and 4 bases for J; bases not matched to a gene: 7. The CDR3 is 14 residues long. The CDR3, as DNA: TGTGCCAGCAGCCTAATCGGGACAGTCACTGAAGCTTTCTTT. This gives the protein CASSLIGTVTEAFF.

V is TRBV2 and J is TRBJ2-1, with D possibly being TRBD2 (6 bases). The V and J ends lost 7 bases and 6 bases respectively, with 10 bases between them. This CDR3 contains 12 residues. CDR1 SNHLY and CDR2 FYNNEI come from the germline V gene. The CDR3 loop reads CASTRESNEQFF. DNA of the CDR3: TGTGCCAGCACCCGGGAGTCCAATGAGCAGTTCTTC.

The V and J genes are TRBV5-5 and TRBJ1-2, with 7 bases aligning to TRBD1. The length of the CDR3 is 15 residues. V shed 4 bases and J 5 bases; nucleotides not matched to a gene: 11. The V gene's germline CDR1 is SGHKS and CDR2 YYEKEE (reference sequence). The CDR3 reads CASSRTGAVGYGYTF. DNA of the CDR3: TGTGCCAGCAGCCGTACAGGGGCCGTTGGGTATGGCTACACCTTC.

With respect to this clone: Its ends do not fully match the called genes, so a read error is possible. J is TRBJ2-1 and V is TRBV6-5, with a tentative D call TRBD2 (6 bases). The CDR3 runs to 15 residues. Germline V gene sequence: CDR1 MNHEY, CDR2 SVGAGI. The CDR3 loop reads CASSYSPGSGSLSVF. In DNA, the CDR3 is TGTGCCAGCAGTTACTCACCAGGGAGCGGGTCACTCTCGGTCTTC.

The chain couples TRBV5-1 to TRBJ1-3; D ambiguous. Germline CDR1 and CDR2: SGHRS and YFSETQ. The V and J ends lost 7 bases and 0 bases respectively, with 17 bases between them. This CDR3 has 16 amino acids. The CDR3 loop is CASSRTGILSGNTIYF. The CDR3 DNA sequence: TGCGCCAGCTCGAGGACGGGGATACTCTCTGGAAACACCATATATTTT.

The chain links TRBV9 to TRBJ1-1; maybe TRBD1 (6 bases). V was clipped by 6 bases and J by 1 base, with 10 bases between them. The CDR3 totals 13 residues. In germline, CDR1 is SGDLS, CDR2 YYNGEE. CDR3 amino acids: CASTSGANTEAFF. CDR3 coding DNA: TGTGCCAGCACCTCAGGGGCGAACACTGAAGCTTTCTTT.

This clone was recorded at least ten times. The chain carries TRBV5-4 and TRBJ2-7; D is unclear. The germline V and J ends were trimmed by 2 bases and 3 bases, with 15 bases remaining between them. There are 15 residues in the CDR3. Germline V gene data show CDR1 as SGHNT and CDR2 as YYREEE (reference sequence). CDR3 protein: CASSFPELGLYEQYF. CDR3 sequence (DNA): TGTGCCAGCAGCTTTCCGGAGTTGGGTCTCTACGAGCAGTACTTC. Looking up the rest from reference TRBV5-4 and TRBJ2-7 gives the full variable domain: ETGVTQSPTHLIKTRGQQVTLRCSSQSGHNTVSWYQQALGQGPQFIFQYYREEENGRGNFPPRFSGLQFPNYSSELNVNALELDDSALYLCASSFPELGLYEQYFGPGTRLTVT.

The V gene is TRBV6-1, the J gene TRBJ1-2; D unclear. CDR1 and CDR2 (germline): MNHNS, SASEGT. V was shortened by 3 bases and J by 3 bases, with 11 bases between the two germline ends. The CDR3 extends over 14 amino acids. CDR3 region: CASSDGVGDYGYTF. The CDR3 coding sequence is TGTGCCAGCAGTGACGGGGTCGGGGACTATGGCTACACCTTC.

This chain connects TRBV3-1 (or the pseudogene TRBV3-2) to TRBJ2-1; 9 bases fit TRBD2. The V gene end was trimmed by 3 bases and the J gene end by 3 bases; junction bases not matched to a gene: 9. The CDR3 consists of 17 residues. CDR1 LGHDT and CDR2 YNNKEL come from the germline V gene (reference sequence). CDR3 DNA: TGTGCCAGCAGCCAGCAGAGGAGTAGCGGGAGCTACAATGAGCAGTTCTTC. Its protein is CASSQQRSSGSYNEQFF.

The chain is built from TRBV29-1 and TRBJ2-5; D unresolved. Germline V CDR1 and CDR2: SQVTM, ANQGSEA. This CDR3 has 12 residues. Deletions cut 0 bases from V and 4 bases from J, with 6 bases between. This chain's CDR3 is CSVEDQVETQYF. In DNA form, the CDR3 reads TGCAGCGTTGAAGATCAGGTAGAGACCCAGTACTTC.